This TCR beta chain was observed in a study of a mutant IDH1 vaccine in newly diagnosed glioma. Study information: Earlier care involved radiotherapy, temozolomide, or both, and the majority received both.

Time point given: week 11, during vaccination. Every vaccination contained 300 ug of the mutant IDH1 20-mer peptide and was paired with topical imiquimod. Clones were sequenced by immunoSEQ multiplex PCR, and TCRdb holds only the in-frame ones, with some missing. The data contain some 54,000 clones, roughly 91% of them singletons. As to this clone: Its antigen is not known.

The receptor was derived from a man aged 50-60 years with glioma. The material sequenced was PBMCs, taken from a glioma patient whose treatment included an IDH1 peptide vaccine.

The DNA of the CDR3 is TGTGCCAGCAGTCCAAAACGGTACGTGGGGGGCACTGAAGCTTTCTTT. Its translation: CASSPKRYVGGTEAFF. The rearrangement uses TRBV27 and TRBJ1-1, with D maybe TRBD1 (5 bases). Trimming stripped 5 bases from V and 4 bases from J, with 20 bases between. This CDR3 has 16 residues. CDR1 and CDR2 from the germline V gene are MNHEY and SMNVEV (reference sequence).